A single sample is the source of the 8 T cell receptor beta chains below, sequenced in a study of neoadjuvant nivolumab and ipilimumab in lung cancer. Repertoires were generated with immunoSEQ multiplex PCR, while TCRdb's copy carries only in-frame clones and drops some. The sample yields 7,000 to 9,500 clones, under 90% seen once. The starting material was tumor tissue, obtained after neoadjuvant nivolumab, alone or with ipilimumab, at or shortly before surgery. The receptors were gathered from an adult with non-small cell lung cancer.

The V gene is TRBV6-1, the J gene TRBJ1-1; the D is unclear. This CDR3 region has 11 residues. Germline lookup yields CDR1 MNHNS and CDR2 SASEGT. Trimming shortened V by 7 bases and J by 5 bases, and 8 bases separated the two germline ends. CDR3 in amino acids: CASTAGTEAFF. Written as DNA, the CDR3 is TGTGCCAGCACTGCGGGAACTGAAGCTTTCTTT.

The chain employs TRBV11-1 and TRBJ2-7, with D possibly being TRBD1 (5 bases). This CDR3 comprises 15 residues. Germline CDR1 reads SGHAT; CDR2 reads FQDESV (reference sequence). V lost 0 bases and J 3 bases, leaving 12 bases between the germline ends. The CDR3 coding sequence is TGTGCCAGCAGCTTAGCGCAGGGAAACGTCTACGAGCAGTACTTC. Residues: CASSLAQGNVYEQYF.

CDR3 in amino acids: CASSGGRIAYEQYF. The CDR3 DNA sequence: TGTGCCAGCAGCGGAGGGAGGATAGCCTACGAGCAGTACTTC. The chain joins TRBV6-5 to TRBJ2-7; TRBD2 might be the D (6 bases). In germline, CDR1 is MNHEY, CDR2 SVGAGI. The CDR3 consists of 14 residues. With 6 bases removed from V and 2 bases from J, the gap between germline ends came to 14 bases.

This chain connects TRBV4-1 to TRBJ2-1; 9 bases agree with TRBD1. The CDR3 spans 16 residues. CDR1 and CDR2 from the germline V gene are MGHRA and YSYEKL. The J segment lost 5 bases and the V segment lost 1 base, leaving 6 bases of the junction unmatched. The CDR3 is CASSQAGTGRNNEQFF. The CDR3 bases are TGCGCCAGCAGCCAAGCCGGGACAGGGAGAAACAATGAGCAGTTCTTC.

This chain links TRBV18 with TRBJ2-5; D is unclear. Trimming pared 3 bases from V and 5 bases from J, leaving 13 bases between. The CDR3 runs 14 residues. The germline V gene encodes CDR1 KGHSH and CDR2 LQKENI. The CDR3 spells CASSPEGLGETQYF. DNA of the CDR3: TGTGCCAGCTCACCTGAAGGGTTGGGGGAGACCCAGTACTTC.

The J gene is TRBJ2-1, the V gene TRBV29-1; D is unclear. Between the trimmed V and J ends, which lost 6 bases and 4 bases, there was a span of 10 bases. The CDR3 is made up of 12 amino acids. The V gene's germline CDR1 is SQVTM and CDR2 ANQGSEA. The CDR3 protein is CSVNGAYNEQFF. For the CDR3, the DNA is TGCAGCGTAAACGGAGCATACAATGAGCAGTTCTTC.

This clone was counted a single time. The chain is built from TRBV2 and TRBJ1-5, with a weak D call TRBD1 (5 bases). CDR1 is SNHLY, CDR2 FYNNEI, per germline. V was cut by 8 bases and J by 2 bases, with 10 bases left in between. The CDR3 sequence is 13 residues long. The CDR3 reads CASEIGGNQPQHF. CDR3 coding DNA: TGTGCCAGCGAGATAGGGGGCAATCAGCCCCAGCATTTT.

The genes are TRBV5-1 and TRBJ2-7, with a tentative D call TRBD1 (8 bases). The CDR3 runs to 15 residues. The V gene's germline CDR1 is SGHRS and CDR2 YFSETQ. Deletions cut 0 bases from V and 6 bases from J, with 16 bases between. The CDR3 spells CASSLGPTGEGEQYF. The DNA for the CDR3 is TGCGCCAGCAGCTTGGGGCCGACAGGGGAGGGCGAGCAGTACTTC.